The sequence of this T cell receptor beta chain was determined in a study of Ad26.COV2.S vaccination and SARS-CoV-2 variants. Assay: immunoSEQ multiplex PCR; the TCRdb copy retains only in-frame clones and omits some. The profile shows hundreds of thousands of clones, approximately 92% of them singletons. The treatment is: around 19 received Ad26.COV2.S at low or high dose, single or two shots; roughly five received placebo; per-sample allocation not given. On day 63 after the first injection, vaccine and placebo recipients gave samples. The receptor was derived from a person aged 18-65 years who received the Ad26.COV2.S COVID-19 vaccine or a placebo. The sequencing here drew on peripheral blood, taken in a trial of Ad26.COV2.S vaccine versus placebo.

Here the CDR3 DNA reads TGTGCCAGCAGTGACCCTGTGGCTCAAAGGGAAGACAATGAGCAGTTCTTC. As protein: CASSDPVAQREDNEQFF. J is TRBJ2-1 and V is TRBV6-4; no definite D call. V was clipped by 2 bases and J by 5 bases, with 19 bases between them. The CDR3 has 17 residues. CDR1 and CDR2 from the germline V gene are MRHNA and SNTAGT.